Below, one T cell receptor beta chain is given with its context. No antigen is known for it. The data stem from a study of T cell responses to AZD1222 COVID-19 vaccine. Study-level results: Following two doses of AZD1222, Spike-specific TCR breadth and depth rose. Nearly half of spike-specific TCRs reportedly target variant regions that are unmutated in the B.1.351 and B.1.1.7 variants.

The CDR3 has 15 residues. The junction had 3 bases not matched to a gene; V was cut back by 6 bases and J by 1 base. The V gene's germline CDR1 is MNHEY and CDR2 SVGAGI. TCRdb's copy holds only in-frame clones and misses some; the assay was immunoSEQ multiplex PCR. This table holds roughly 270,000 clones, around 92% found once. The source was peripheral blood, collected 28 days after the second AZD1222 dose. The source of this sequence is an adult who received the AZD1222 COVID-19 vaccine. This chain links TRBV6-5 with TRBJ2-2, with TRBD1 matching over 9 bases. In nucleotides, the CDR3 is TGTGCCAGCAGGACGGGACAGGGGAACACCGGGGAGCTGTTTTTT. Protein: CASRTGQGNTGELFF.